A selection of T cell receptor beta chains follows, all from one sample in a study of blood T cell repertoires in COVID-19. Repertoires were generated with immunoSEQ multiplex PCR, while TCRdb's copy carries only in-frame clones and drops some. The sample records 200,000 to 250,000 clones, roughly 90% being singletons. Sequencing was done on a sample of PBMCs or T cells enriched from blood (not recorded which). The receptor source for this set is a woman between 35 and 50 years old with acute COVID-19. CDR3s include the opening cysteine and the closing phenylalanine or tryptophan. The D gene is left open where the match is weak. A clone size is listed for some rows: how often the clone was seen (once, few, many), or a class if it is expanded.

V: TRBV7-2; length: 14; D: TRBD1; J: TRBJ1-1; size: .; CDR3: CASSVQGRNTEAFF; DNA: TGTGCCAGCAGCGTACAGGGGAGGAACACTGAAGCTTTCTTT
V: TRBV2; length: 17; D: .; J: TRBJ2-3; size: .; CDR3: CASREKNLRVSTDTQYF; DNA: TGTGCCAGCAGAGAGAAAAACCTCAGGGTTAGCACAGATACGCAGTATTTT
V: TRBV13; length: 17; D: TRBD1; J: TRBJ2-7; size: .; CDR3: CASSLQGKTGTGAEQYF; DNA: TGTGCCAGCAGCTTACAGGGGAAAACCGGGACAGGGGCCGAGCAGTACTTC
V: TRBV12-5; length: 15; D: TRBD1; J: TRBJ1-1; size: .; CDR3: CASGLGGTGTTEAFF; DNA: TGTGCTAGTGGTTTGGGAGGGACAGGGACCACTGAAGCTTTCTTT
V: TRBV29-1; length: 16; D: TRBD1; J: TRBJ1-2; size: .; CDR3: CSVDTGGQATNYGYTF; DNA: TGCAGCGTCGACACAGGGGGACAGGCTACTAACTATGGCTACACCTTC
V: TRBV7-5; length: 14; D: .; J: TRBJ1-1; size: .; CDR3: CVRSFRAGGTEAFF; DNA: TGTGTCAGAAGCTTTAGGGCAGGGGGGACTGAAGCTTTCTTT
V: TRBV29-1; length: 13; D: .; J: TRBJ2-7; size: .; CDR3: CSVVGGSSYEQYF; DNA: TGCAGCGTTGTGGGGGGATCCTCCTACGAGCAGTACTTC
V: TRBV27; length: 17; D: .; J: TRBJ1-1; size: .; CDR3: CASSSHMIPLMNTEAFF; DNA: TGTGCCAGCAGTTCCCACATGATCCCCCTGATGAACACTGAAGCTTTCTTT
V: TRBV19; length: 17; D: .; J: TRBJ2-6; size: .; CDR3: CASSTGSGDSGANVLTF; DNA: TGTGCCAGTAGTACCGGATCCGGGGACTCTGGGGCCAACGTCCTGACTTTC
V: TRBV6-5; length: 12; D: .; J: TRBJ1-1; size: .; CDR3: CASSPLYSEAFF; DNA: TGTGCCAGCAGTCCCCTTTACTCTGAAGCTTTCTTT
V: TRBV5-4; length: 13; D: .; J: TRBJ1-2; size: .; CDR3: CASRSDTVYGYTF; DNA: TGTGCCAGCAGGTCGGACACGGTCTATGGCTACACCTTC
V: TRBV18; length: 15; D: .; J: TRBJ1-2; size: .; CDR3: CASSPETSPPYGYTF; DNA: TGTGCCAGCAGTCCAGAGACATCCCCTCCTTATGGCTACACCTTC
V: TRBV6-5; length: 14; D: TRBD1; J: TRBJ1-4; size: .; CDR3: CASSRGQGSEKLFF; DNA: TGTGCCAGCAGTAGGGGACAGGGAAGTGAAAAACTGTTTTTT
V: TRBV7-3; length: 15; D: TRBD1; J: TRBJ2-5; size: .; CDR3: CASSTGTGLGKTQYF; DNA: TGTGCCAGCAGTACCGGGACAGGGCTGGGAAAGACCCAGTACTTC
V: TRBV11-2; length: 17; D: TRBD1; J: TRBJ1-2; size: .; CDR3: CASSLGNADRGFYGYTF; DNA: TGTGCCAGCAGCTTAGGGAATGCGGACAGGGGATTCTATGGCTACACCTTC
V: TRBV3-1/TRBV3-2; length: 16; D: TRBD2; J: TRBJ2-1; size: .; CDR3: CASSPYSGVNYNEQFF; DNA: TGTGCCAGCAGCCCGTATAGCGGGGTCAACTACAATGAGCAGTTCTTC
V: TRBV5-1; length: 16; D: TRBD1; J: TRBJ1-1; size: .; CDR3: CASRPTGAGMNTEAFF; DNA: TGCGCCAGCAGGCCAACAGGGGCAGGGATGAACACTGAAGCTTTCTTT
V: TRBV6-5; length: 14; D: .; J: TRBJ1-3; size: .; CDR3: CASSGTDSGNTIYF; DNA: TGTGCCAGCAGCGGTACTGACTCTGGAAACACCATATATTTT
V: TRBV20-1; length: 11; D: .; J: TRBJ1-1; size: .; CDR3: CSARGDRLAFF; DNA: TGCAGTGCTAGGGGTGACAGATTGGCTTTCTTT
V: TRBV7-3; length: 17; D: .; J: TRBJ2-2; size: .; CDR3: CASSLGGAGSNTGELFF; DNA: TGTGCCAGCAGCTTAGGTGGTGCCGGGTCGAACACCGGGGAGCTGTTTTTT
V: TRBV7-2; length: 15; D: TRBD1; J: TRBJ1-4; size: .; CDR3: CASSFAGTGNEKLFF; DNA: TGTGCCAGCAGCTTTGCCGGGACAGGGAATGAAAAACTGTTTTTT
V: TRBV5-1; length: 16; D: .; J: TRBJ2-2; size: .; CDR3: CASSLTGGLNTGELFF; DNA: TGCGCCAGCAGCTTAACAGGGGGACTAAACACCGGGGAGCTGTTTTTT
V: TRBV11-2; length: 14; D: .; J: TRBJ1-1; size: .; CDR3: CASSDLEGNTEAFF; DNA: TGTGCCAGCAGCGATCTGGAGGGTAACACTGAAGCTTTCTTT
V: TRBV4-2; length: 15; D: .; J: TRBJ1-5; size: .; CDR3: CASSQQVESNQPQHF; DNA: TGTGCCAGCAGCCAACAAGTGGAGTCCAATCAGCCCCAGCATTTT
V: TRBV9; length: 17; D: .; J: TRBJ2-7; size: few; CDR3: CASSVGLSGPDAYEQYF; DNA: TGTGCCAGCAGCGTAGGCCTGAGCGGGCCCGACGCCTACGAGCAGTACTTC
V: TRBV5-5; length: 18; D: .; J: TRBJ1-1; size: .; CDR3: CASINPQGLYPMNTEAFF; DNA: TGTGCCAGCATTAATCCACAGGGACTATACCCTATGAACACTGAAGCTTTCTTT
V: TRBV5-1; length: 12; D: .; J: TRBJ2-7; size: once; CDR3: CASSFESMEQYF; DNA: TGCGCCAGCAGCTTTGAGTCTATGGAGCAGTACTTC